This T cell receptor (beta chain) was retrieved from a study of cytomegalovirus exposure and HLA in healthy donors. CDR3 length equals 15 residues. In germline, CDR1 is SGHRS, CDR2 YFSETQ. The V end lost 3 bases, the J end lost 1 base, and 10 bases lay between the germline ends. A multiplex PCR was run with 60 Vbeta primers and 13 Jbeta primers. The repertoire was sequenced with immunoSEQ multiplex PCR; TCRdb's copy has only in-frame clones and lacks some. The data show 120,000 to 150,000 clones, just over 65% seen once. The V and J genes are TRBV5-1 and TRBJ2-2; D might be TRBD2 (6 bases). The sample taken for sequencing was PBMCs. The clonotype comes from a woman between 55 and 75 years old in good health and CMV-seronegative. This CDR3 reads CASSSGLRNTGELFF. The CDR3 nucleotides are TGCGCCAGCAGCTCGGGACTGAGGAACACCGGGGAGCTGTTTTTT.